These 13 T cell receptor beta chains came from one sample sequenced in a study of T cell changes during pregnancy in multiple sclerosis. Libraries were prepared by immunoSEQ multiplex PCR; TCRdb keeps only in-frame clonotypes and omits some of them. This sample has about 75,000 clones, with 89% found just once. The sample consisted of peripheral blood, taken in the first trimester of pregnancy. Receptors were obtained from a female donor in good health, enrolled as a control in a pregnancy study.

This clone was observed a single time. This chain uses TRBV5-6 with TRBJ1-2, with 9 bases aligning to TRBD1. This CDR3 is 13 amino acids long. CDR1 and CDR2 (germline): SGHDT, YYEEEE. V lost 8 bases to trimming and J lost 3 bases; unmatched junction nucleotides: 5. The CDR3 bases are TGTGCCAGGGGGACAGGGCCTTACTATGGCTACACCTTC. It yields the protein CARGTGPYYGYTF.

Comments on this clone: Compared with germline, one end of the junction differs, possibly owing to a read error. The J gene is TRBJ1-2, the V gene TRBV29-1, with 10 bases identical to TRBD1. This CDR3 comprises 14 residues. Per the germline V gene, CDR1 is SQVTM and CDR2 is ANQGSEA. The CDR3 sequence: CSVARQGADYGYIF. CDR3 nucleotides: TGCAGCGTTGCGCGACAGGGGGCGGACTATGGCTACATCTTC.

This clone was counted between two and nine times. The V and J genes are TRBV5-1 and TRBJ2-7; 7 bases fit TRBD2. CDR1 is SGHRS and CDR2 is YFSETQ in the germline V gene. This CDR3 has 12 residues. The V gene end was trimmed by 1 base and the J gene end by 5 bases; junction bases not matched to a gene: 0. For the CDR3, the DNA is TGCGCCAGCAGCTTGAGCGGGGACGAGCAGTACTTC. Residues: CASSLSGDEQYF.

The V call is TRBV19, the J call TRBJ2-3; 14 bases align to TRBD2. The CDR3 runs 18 residues. Germline V gene data show CDR1 as LNHDA and CDR2 as SQIVND (reference sequence). V lost 6 bases, J lost 1 base, and 9 bases stayed unmatched. CDR3: CASSGLAGGGLGTDTQYF. CDR3 nucleotide sequence: TGTGCCAGTAGCGGACTAGCGGGAGGAGGGTTGGGCACAGATACGCAGTATTTT.

The chain employs TRBV5-1 and TRBJ1-2, with no clear D. The CDR3 has 13 amino acids. The V gene's germline CDR1 is SGHRS and CDR2 YFSETQ. V dropped 0 bases and J dropped 4 bases, with 7 bases sitting between them. The CDR3 sequence is CASSLGGPYGYTF. The CDR3 nucleotides are TGCGCCAGCAGCTTGGGAGGGCCCTATGGCTACACCTTC.

The V call is TRBV6-5, the J call TRBJ1-2; maybe TRBD1 (6 bases). The length of the CDR3 is 13 residues. CDR1 MNHEY and CDR2 SVGAGI come from the germline V gene. Trimming removed 6 bases at V and 4 bases at J, with 12 bases between. The DNA of the CDR3 is TGTGCCAGCAGCCGAACAGGGTTCTATGGCTACACCTTC. Its protein is CASSRTGFYGYTF.

The chain has TRBV20-1 and TRBJ1-6, with 7 bases matching TRBD1. Germline lookup yields CDR1 DFQATT and CDR2 SNEGSKA (reference sequence). With V trimmed by 5 bases and J by 13 bases, 5 bases remained unmatched. This CDR3 has 11 residues. The CDR3 DNA is TGCAGTGCTCGACAGGGTGAGCCCCTCCACTTT. Amino acid sequence: CSARQGEPLHF.

The V and J genes are TRBV7-2 and TRBJ2-7, with a weak D call TRBD2 (6 bases). The V gene lost 1 base and the J gene lost 4 bases, with 17 bases spanning the gap. The CDR3 sequence is 16 residues long. The V gene's germline CDR1 is SGHTA and CDR2 FQGNSA. Here the CDR3 DNA reads TGTGCCAGCAGCTTAGTGCCAGGAGGGAAAGTGTACGAGCAGTACTTC. Amino acid sequence: CASSLVPGGKVYEQYF.

This clone was observed a handful of times. The J gene is TRBJ1-6, the V gene TRBV5-1; D remains unclear. The CDR3 spans 15 residues. Trimming left V 0 bases short and J 4 bases short, with 8 bases between. Germline V gene sequence: CDR1 SGHRS, CDR2 YFSETQ. The CDR3 sequence is CASSLDTGYNSPLHF. CDR3 in DNA: TGCGCCAGCAGCTTGGATACGGGATATAATTCACCCCTCCACTTT.

The chain links TRBV6-6 to TRBJ1-1, with D possibly being TRBD1 (5 bases). The germline gives CDR1 MNHNY, CDR2 SVGAGI (reference sequence). CDR3 size: 14 residues. The V and J ends lost 0 bases and 5 bases respectively, with 10 bases between them. CDR3 amino acids: CASSYSFRVTEAFF. CDR3 bases: TGTGCCAGCAGTTACTCGTTCAGGGTGACTGAAGCTTTCTTT.

The J gene is TRBJ1-3, the V gene TRBV19, with D tentatively TRBD1 (6 bases). The CDR3 has 14 residues. Germline CDR1 and CDR2: LNHDA and SQIVND (reference sequence). V was shortened by 6 bases and J by 0 bases, with 9 bases between the two germline ends. CDR3 sequence reads: CASSGQFSGNTIYF. The CDR3 nucleotides read TGTGCCAGTAGCGGACAGTTCTCTGGAAACACCATATATTTT.

The chain combines TRBV5-5 with TRBJ2-1; the D gene is possibly TRBD1 (6 bases). V gave up 2 bases and J gave up 8 bases, with 11 bases separating them. The CDR3 length is 13 residues. Germline loops: CDR1 SGHKS, CDR2 YYEKEE (reference sequence). The CDR3 region has the DNA TGTGCCAGCAGCTTAGCAGGGGTCGATGAGCAGTTCTTC. It translates to CASSLAGVDEQFF.

CDR3 coding DNA: TGTGCCACCGTGCGAGGGGGCTCGGTAGAAGAGACCCAGTACTTC. Translation: CATVRGGSVEETQYF. The chain links TRBV28 to TRBJ2-5, with 7 bases fitting TRBD1. The germline CDR1 and CDR2 sequences are MDHEN and SYDVKM. V was pared by 10 bases and J by 3 bases, with 14 bases of the junction left unmatched. The CDR3 runs 15 residues.